This TCR beta chain was found in a study of regulatory T cells in long-lasting Graves disease. Study results and caveats: Analysis covered peripheral blood alone, not thyroid tissue. There was favoring of TRBV28, TRBJ1-2 and TRBJ2-5 in persistent disease.

Sample time point: persistent/refractory GD, antithyroid drugs over 5 years with positive TRAb. Extracted RNA from PBMCs served as the source of the TCR library. Patients came through an endocrinology department, and that department was in Xi'an, China. As for this clonotype: Its antigen is undetermined.

iRepertoire HTBI primers and Arm-PCR of CDR3 regions built TCR beta libraries. TCRdb fed the multiplex PCR reads into MiXCR, producing one record per CDR3 protein. The sample has roughly 500,000 distinct CDR3 sequences; 20% to 25% are singletons. Trimming removed 0 bases at V and 6 bases at J, with 18 bases between. CDR1 and CDR2 (germline): MGHRA, YSYEKL. CDR3 length equals 17 residues. This TCR was sampled from a female donor with Graves disease. The chain carries TRBV4-1 and TRBJ2-4; possibly TRBD2 for D (6 bases). The starting material was peripheral blood mononuclear cells (PBMCs), obtained when the disease was refractory, from a patient treated with antithyroid drugs. This chain's CDR3 is CASSQDRVAVGGNIQYF. The CDR3 nucleotides are TGCGCCAGCAGCCAAGATAGGGTAGCGGTGGGGGGAAACATTCAGTACTTC.